The entry that follows covers one T cell receptor (beta chain) sequence. What it recognizes is unknown. This record belongs to a study of T cell responses to AZD1222 COVID-19 vaccine. Whole-study results and caveats: Most donors were white British, females outnumbered males, and clonal diversity was possibly underestimated.

Germline V lookup: CDR1 MDHEN, CDR2 SYDVKM. Trimming pared 7 bases from V and 14 bases from J, leaving 15 bases between. This CDR3 has 12 amino acids. The data were produced by immunoSEQ multiplex PCR, yet TCRdb's version contains in-frame clones alone and is incomplete. Of about 60,000 clones in the sample, roughly 80% are singletons; the top ten hold about 3.7%. The TCR sequence derives from an adult who received the AZD1222 COVID-19 vaccine. The genes are TRBV28 and TRBJ1-6; no firm D call. Sequences were derived from peripheral blood, sampled 28 days after the second AZD1222 dose. CDR3: CASTADPRTLHF. The CDR3 DNA follows: TGTGCCAGCACGGCGGACCCCCGGACCCTCCACTTT.